The next 28 T cell receptor beta chains were all read from a single sample in a study of cytomegalovirus exposure and HLA in healthy donors. Sequenced by immunoSEQ multiplex PCR; TCRdb stores in-frame clones only, minus some. The sample records about 150,000 clones, roughly nine tenths being singletons. Sequencing input: PBMCs. The receptors originated from a woman between 18 and 30 years old in good health and CMV-seropositive.

This clone was recorded once. This rearrangement joins TRBV18 to TRBJ2-7, with a possible D match to TRBD2 (6 bases). Germline V gene sequence: CDR1 KGHSH, CDR2 LQKENI. V shed 3 bases and J shed 2 bases, with 14 bases lying between them. The CDR3 is made up of 15 amino acids. The chain's CDR3 is CASSPVQGGTYEQYF. CDR3 bases: TGTGCCAGCTCACCGGTTCAGGGAGGCACCTACGAGCAGTACTTC.

The chain combines TRBV19 with TRBJ2-7, with 11 bases that match TRBD2. CDR3 length: 14 amino acids. V was clipped by 4 bases and J by 6 bases; unmatched bases: 5. CDR1 is LNHDA and CDR2 is SQIVND in the germline V gene (reference sequence). CDR3 coding DNA: TGTGCCAGTAGTAGGGTACTAGCGGGAGTCGAGCAGTACTTC. Encoded protein: CASSRVLAGVEQYF.

V gene TRBV11-1 combines with J gene TRBJ2-5, with 7 bases lining up with TRBD1. The CDR3 is made up of 14 amino acids. V lost 5 bases to trimming and J lost 3 bases; unmatched junction nucleotides: 6. Germline lookup yields CDR1 SGHAT and CDR2 FQDESV (reference sequence). This CDR3 reads CASSQDRDKETQYF. The CDR3 DNA is TGTGCCAGCAGCCAAGACAGGGATAAAGAGACCCAGTACTTC.

With respect to this clone: Its ends do not fully match the called genes, so a read error is possible. The chain couples TRBV2 to TRBJ1-5; unclear D gene. This CDR3 is 13 amino acids long. Germline CDR1 and CDR2: SNHLY and FYNNEI. CDR3 in amino acids: CASSDWRNQPQRF. In nucleotides, the CDR3 is TGTGCCAGCAGTGATTGGAGAAATCAGCCCCAGCGTTTT.

The chain uses TRBV6-6 and TRBJ2-7, with TRBD2 identical over 12 bases. Trimming removed 6 bases from V and 0 bases from J; junction bases left unmatched: 3. CDR1 and CDR2 (germline): MNHNY, SVGAGI (reference sequence). The CDR3 is 15 residues long. CDR3: CASRQTSGSSYEQYF. CDR3 nucleotide sequence: TGTGCCAGCAGACAGACTAGCGGGAGCTCCTACGAGCAGTACTTC.

The chain joins TRBV12-5 to TRBJ1-1; possibly TRBD1 for D (6 bases). V was shortened by 7 bases and J by 0 bases, with 12 bases between the two germline ends. The length of the CDR3 is 14 residues. Germline CDR1 LGHNT, CDR2 FRNRAP. The CDR3 reads CASVQGTMNTEAFF. The CDR3 coding sequence is TGTGCTAGTGTCCAGGGGACCATGAACACTGAAGCTTTCTTT. The full variable domain, in which reference TRBV12-5 and TRBJ1-1 provide the parts outside the CDR3, is DARVTQTPRHKVTEMGQEVTMRCQPILGHNTVFWYRQTMMQGLELLAYFRNRAPLDDSGMPKDRFSAEMPDATLATLKIQPSEPRDSAVYFCASVQGTMNTEAFFGQGTRLTVV.

CDR3 in amino acids: CASSMGAGAYEQYF. The DNA of the CDR3 is TGTGCCAGTAGTATGGGAGCGGGAGCCTACGAGCAGTACTTC. The chain couples TRBV19 to TRBJ2-7, with 8 bases identical to TRBD2. After removal of 3 bases from V and 2 bases from J, the junction contained 3 bases not matched to a gene. There are 14 residues in the CDR3. CDR1 and CDR2 (germline): LNHDA, SQIVND (reference sequence).

This clone came up once. This rearrangement joins TRBV6-5 to TRBJ1-1; D is undetermined. Trimming shortened V by 4 bases and J by 3 bases, and 12 bases separated the two germline ends. Germline V CDR1 and CDR2: MNHEY, SVGAGI. The CDR3 sequence is 14 residues long. The DNA of the CDR3 is TGTGCCAGCAGTTCCTTGGGCGAGCACACTGAAGCTTTCTTT. It codes for CASSSLGEHTEAFF.

In its sample, this clone was seen once. The genes are TRBV28 and TRBJ2-7; D may be TRBD2 (5 bases). Trimming removed 5 bases at V and 3 bases at J, with 17 bases between. The germline CDR1 and CDR2 sequences are MDHEN and SYDVKM. The CDR3 covers 15 residues. CDR3 loop: CASSPGLWESYEQYF. The CDR3 nucleotides read TGTGCCAGCAGTCCCGGGTTATGGGAGAGCTACGAGCAGTACTTC.

This chain joins TRBV29-1 and TRBJ2-5; D is unclear. Germline V gene sequence: CDR1 SQVTM, CDR2 ANQGSEA. The length of the CDR3 is 10 residues. Trimming pared 6 bases from V and 0 bases from J, leaving 2 bases between. CDR3 nucleotide sequence: TGCAGCGTCGACCAAGAGACCCAGTACTTC. Its protein is CSVDQETQYF. Full variable domain (remainder filled in from reference TRBV29-1 and TRBJ2-5): SAVISQKPSRDICQRGTSLTIQCQVDSQVTMMFWYRQQPGQSLTLIATANQGSEATYESGFVIDKFPISRPNLTFSTLTVSNMSPEDSSIYLCSVDQETQYFGPGTRLLVL.

The chain joins TRBV5-1 to TRBJ1-2; D is unresolved. CDR3 size: 13 residues. The germline V and J ends were trimmed by 0 bases and 1 base, with 4 bases remaining between them. Germline values: CDR1 SGHRS, CDR2 YFSETQ. The CDR3, as DNA: TGCGCCAGCAGCTTGGAACTTAACTATGGCTACACCTTC. Encoded protein: CASSLELNYGYTF.

The chain uses TRBV4-1 and TRBJ2-5; TRBD2 aligns across 7 bases. J gave up 2 bases and V 1 base, and 7 bases lay outside the gene matches. The germline gives CDR1 MGHRA, CDR2 YSYEKL. This CDR3 is built from 16 residues. The CDR3 nucleotides are TGCGCCAGCAGCCAAGGACCAAGCGGGGTACAAGAGACCCAGTACTTC. It is translated as CASSQGPSGVQETQYF.

Comments on this clone: The identical CDR3 is also encoded by other nucleotide sequences in the sample. This chain uses TRBV5-1 with TRBJ2-7, with 8 bases fitting TRBD2. V trimming: 1 base; J trimming: 0 bases; junction bases outside the gene matches: 3. CDR1 is SGHRS and CDR2 is YFSETQ in the germline V gene. CDR3 length: 15 amino acids. The CDR3 region has the DNA TGCGCCAGCAGCTTGACTAGCGGAAGCTCCTACGAGCAGTACTTC. Encoded protein: CASSLTSGSSYEQYF. The whole variable domain, filled in from reference TRBV5-1 and TRBJ2-7, reads KAGVTQTPRYLIKTRGQQVTLSCSPISGHRSVSWYQQTPGQGLQFLFEYFSETQRNKGNFPGRFSGRQFSNSRSEMNVSTLELGDSALYLCASSLTSGSSYEQYFGPGTRLTVT.

This chain uses TRBV7-2 with TRBJ2-7; D is unclear. This CDR3 has 13 amino acids. Germline V CDR1 and CDR2: SGHTA, FQGNSA. Between the trimmed V and J ends, which lost 5 bases and 3 bases, there was a span of 11 bases. The CDR3 is CASSTLSDYEQYF. The DNA of the CDR3 is TGTGCCAGCAGCACCCTCAGCGACTACGAGCAGTACTTC. Drawing the rest from reference TRBV7-2 and TRBJ2-7, the complete variable domain is GAGVSQSPSNKVTEKGKDVELRCDPISGHTALYWYRQSLGQGLEFLIYFQGNSAPDKSGLPSDRFSAERTGGSVSTLTIQRTQQEDSAVYLCASSTLSDYEQYFGPGTRLTVT.

The rearrangement joins TRBV25-1 to TRBJ2-3; 13 positions match TRBD2. V dropped 0 bases and J dropped 4; count of bases not matched to a gene: 7. The CDR3 length is 18 residues. CDR1 is MGHDK and CDR2 is SYGVNS in the germline V gene. CDR3: CASSEYGGTSGNADTQYF. Written as DNA, the CDR3 is TGTGCCAGCAGTGAATATGGGGGGACTAGCGGGAACGCAGATACGCAGTATTTT.

The chain carries TRBV12-5 and TRBJ1-3, with TRBD1 identical over 9 bases. Germline CDR1 LGHNT, CDR2 FRNRAP. Trimming took 1 base from V and 3 from J; bases not matched to a gene: 7. The length of the CDR3 is 17 residues. CDR3 nucleotides: TGTGCTAGTGGTTTGGCCTCCGGGACAGGGTATGGAAACACCATATATTTT. Protein product: CASGLASGTGYGNTIYF.

The V gene is TRBV4-2, the J gene TRBJ2-7, with D possibly being TRBD1 (6 bases). The CDR3 totals 14 residues. Germline lookup yields CDR1 LGHNA and CDR2 YNFKEQ. The V and J ends lost 0 bases and 6 bases respectively, with 12 bases between them. The CDR3 spells CASSQETGSGEQYF. For the CDR3, the DNA is TGTGCCAGCAGCCAAGAAACAGGGTCAGGCGAGCAGTACTTC.

The chain links TRBV6-1 to TRBJ1-4; D may be TRBD1 (5 bases). Trimming shortened V by 3 bases and J by 2 bases, and 13 bases separated the two germline ends. The CDR3 sequence is 16 residues long. From germline, CDR1 is MNHNS and CDR2 SASEGT. Here the CDR3 reads CASSEGRARTNEKLFF. The CDR3 nucleotides read TGTGCCAGCAGTGAGGGCAGGGCTCGCACTAATGAAAAACTGTTTTTT.

The chain couples TRBV5-1 to TRBJ2-1; D possibly corresponds to TRBD2 (6 bases). The CDR3 has 12 residues. With 4 bases removed from V and 7 bases from J, the gap between germline ends came to 9 bases. The V gene's germline CDR1 is SGHRS and CDR2 YFSETQ. The CDR3 region has the DNA TGCGCCAGCAGCCCGGGAGTTAATGAGCAGTTCTTC. Amino acid sequence: CASSPGVNEQFF. The variable domain in full, completed from reference TRBV5-1 and TRBJ2-1, reads KAGVTQTPRYLIKTRGQQVTLSCSPISGHRSVSWYQQTPGQGLQFLFEYFSETQRNKGNFPGRFSGRQFSNSRSEMNVSTLELGDSALYLCASSPGVNEQFFGPGTRLTVL.

This clone was observed a handful of times. The rearrangement joins TRBV2 to TRBJ1-3; no reliable D call. Trimming removed 4 bases from V and 0 bases from J, with 7 bases in between. Germline V CDR1 and CDR2: SNHLY, FYNNEI. The CDR3 extends over 14 amino acids. CDR3 bases: TGTGCCAGCAGTGCGGGGTTCTCTGGAAACACCATATATTTT. It yields the protein CASSAGFSGNTIYF.

This clone occurred once. V and J are TRBV30 and TRBJ1-2; 12 positions agree with TRBD1. The CDR3 totals 14 residues. Germline V CDR1 and CDR2: GTSNPN, SVGIG (reference sequence). The V and J ends lost 2 bases and 8 bases, in that order; junction bases with no gene match: 6. Here the CDR3 DNA reads TGTGCCTGGAGTTACACCGGGACAGGGGGCGGCTACACCTTC. Amino acid sequence: CAWSYTGTGGGYTF.

The rearrangement links TRBV11-2 to TRBJ1-2; tentative D call: TRBD1 (6 bases). The CDR3 sequence is 14 residues long. CDR1 and CDR2 (germline): SGHAT, FQNNGV. V was cut by 3 bases and J by 0 bases, with 8 bases left in between. The CDR3 reads CASSLGTSNYGYTF. CDR3 bases: TGTGCCAGCAGCTTGGGGACATCTAACTATGGCTACACCTTC.

The V and J genes are TRBV27 and TRBJ2-7; 7 bases match TRBD1. The germline gives CDR1 MNHEY, CDR2 SMNVEV (reference sequence). After removal of 6 bases from V and 0 bases from J, the junction contained 5 bases not matched to a gene. This CDR3 is built from 14 residues. The CDR3 region has the DNA TGTGCCAGCAGACGACAGGGCTTCTCCTACGAGCAGTACTTC. This gives the protein CASRRQGFSYEQYF.

CDR3 region: CASSSHTTYEQYF. The CDR3 DNA sequence: TGTGCCAGCAGTTCTCACACGACCTACGAGCAGTACTTC. V gene TRBV28 combines with J gene TRBJ2-7; no firm D call. This CDR3 region has 13 residues. CDR1 is MDHEN, CDR2 SYDVKM, per germline. The ends were cut back, 4 bases at V and 2 bases at J, with 9 bases in the middle.

In its sample, this clone was seen once. The chain joins TRBV6-1 to TRBJ1-2; D perhaps matches TRBD1 (6 bases). The ends were cut back, 1 base at V and 6 bases at J, with 18 bases in the middle. Germline lookup yields CDR1 MNHNS and CDR2 SASEGT. The CDR3 runs to 16 residues. The CDR3 DNA sequence: TGTGCCAGCAGTGAAGGGACAGTTTACCGCAGGGATGGCTACACCTTC. Protein sequence: CASSEGTVYRRDGYTF.

The DNA of the CDR3 is TGTGCCAGCAGCTTGGCGGTGTCCGAAAAACTGTTTTTT. Translation gives CASSLAVSEKLFF. The J gene is TRBJ1-4, the V gene TRBV5-4, with no clear D. The CDR3 runs to 13 residues. The ends were cut back, 0 bases at V and 8 bases at J, with 8 bases in the middle. Germline assignment: CDR1 SGHNT and CDR2 YYREEE (reference sequence).

The genes are TRBV7-9 and TRBJ1-5; possible D gene TRBD1, 5 bases. The CDR3 contains 14 residues. V was clipped by 5 bases and J by 6 bases, with 14 bases between them. The germline CDR1 and CDR2 sequences are SEHNR and FQNEAQ (reference sequence). CDR3 DNA sequence: TGTGCCAGCAGCCCGGACACCCTAGGTCAGCCCCAGCATTTT. This encodes CASSPDTLGQPQHF.

V is TRBV11-2 and J is TRBJ1-3, with unresolved D. CDR1 is SGHAT, CDR2 FQNNGV, per germline. This CDR3 comprises 16 residues. With 5 bases removed from V and 0 bases from J, the gap between germline ends came to 14 bases. CDR3 sequence reads: CASSQDSPTSGNTIYF. CDR3 bases: TGTGCCAGCAGCCAGGATTCACCGACCTCTGGAAACACCATATATTTT. The entire variable domain, with the rest obtained from reference TRBV11-2 and TRBJ1-3, is as follows: EAGVAQSPRYKIIEKRQSVAFWCNPISGHATLYWYQQILGQGPKLLIQFQNNGVVDDSQLPKDRFSAERLKGVDSTLKIQPAKLEDSAVYLCASSQDSPTSGNTIYFGEGSWLTVV.